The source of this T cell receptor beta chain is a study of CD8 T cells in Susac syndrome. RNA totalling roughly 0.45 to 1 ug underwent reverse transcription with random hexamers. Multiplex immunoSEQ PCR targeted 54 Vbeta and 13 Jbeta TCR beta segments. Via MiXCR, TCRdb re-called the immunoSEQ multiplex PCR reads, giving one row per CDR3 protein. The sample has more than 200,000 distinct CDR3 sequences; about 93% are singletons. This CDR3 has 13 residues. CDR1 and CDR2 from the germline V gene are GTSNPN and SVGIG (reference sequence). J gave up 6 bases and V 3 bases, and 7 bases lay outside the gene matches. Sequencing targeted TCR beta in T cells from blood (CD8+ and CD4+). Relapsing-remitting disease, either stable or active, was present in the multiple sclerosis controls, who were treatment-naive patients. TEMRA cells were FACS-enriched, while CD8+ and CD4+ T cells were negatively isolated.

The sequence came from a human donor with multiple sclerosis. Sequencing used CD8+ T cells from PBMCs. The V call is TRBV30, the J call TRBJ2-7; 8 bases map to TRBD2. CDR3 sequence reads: CAWRGAGVAEQYF. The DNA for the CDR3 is TGTGCCTGGAGAGGAGCGGGAGTAGCCGAGCAGTACTTC. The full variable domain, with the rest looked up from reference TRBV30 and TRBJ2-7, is SQTIHQWPATLVQPVGSPLSLECTVEGTSNPNLYWYRQAAGRGLQLLFYSVGIGQISSEVPQNLSASRPQDRQFILSSKKLLLSDSGFYLCAWRGAGVAEQYFGPGTRLTVT.